Each of the 13 T cell receptor beta chains below was sequenced from the same sample in a study of T cell repertoires in cytomegalovirus infection. TCRdb called the reads again in MiXCR, with one record for every CDR3 protein. Among hundreds of thousands of distinct CDR3 sequences listed, roughly 30% were seen once. Sequencing was carried out using PBMCs. The origin of the receptors is a human donor in good health (CMV status not recorded). Some clones in this sample may be carry-over from other donors' samples.

V is TRBV28 and J is TRBJ2-3; 8 nucleotides line up with TRBD2. The V and J ends lost 7 bases and 1 base, in that order; junction bases with no gene match: 7. This CDR3 is built from 15 residues. Germline CDR1 reads MDHEN; CDR2 reads SYDVKM. CDR3 in amino acids: CASTAGVAGTDTQYF. The CDR3 DNA reads TGTGCCAGCACAGCGGGGGTTGCGGGCACAGATACGCAGTATTTT.

This clonotype has a single count. The chain links TRBV30 to TRBJ2-7; TRBD2 is a possible D gene (5 bases). The CDR3 contains 12 residues. The V gene's germline CDR1 is GTSNPN and CDR2 SVGIG (reference sequence). Trimming left V 3 bases short and J 4 bases short, with 10 bases between. CDR3 sequence: CAWRRAVYEQYF. The DNA of the CDR3 is TGTGCCTGGAGGAGGGCCGTATACGAGCAGTACTTC.

CDR3 bases: TGTGCCAGCAGCTTCGGGACTAGCCGTTCCTACGAGCAGTACTTC. Protein sequence: CASSFGTSRSYEQYF. This rearrangement joins TRBV5-6 to TRBJ2-7; 9 positions match TRBD2. The CDR3 consists of 15 residues. The germline V gene has CDR1 SGHDT and CDR2 YYEEEE. The V and J ends lost 2 bases and 1 base, in that order; junction bases with no gene match: 4.

This chain connects TRBV6-2 or TRBV6-3 to TRBJ2-5; 9 bases agree with TRBD1. There are 14 residues in the CDR3. Germline V lookup: CDR1 MNHEY, CDR2 SVGEGT. Trimming cost V 5 bases and J 3 bases; bases outside gene matches: 4. CDR3 sequence reads: CASSHRDREETQYF. The CDR3 DNA reads as TGTGCCAGCAGTCACCGGGACAGGGAAGAGACCCAGTACTTC.

The V gene is TRBV6-5, the J gene TRBJ2-7, with D maybe TRBD1 (5 bases). V was cut by 2 bases and J by 0 bases, with 8 bases left in between. This CDR3 is 14 amino acids long. Germline CDR1 MNHEY, CDR2 SVGAGI. The CDR3 DNA reads TGTGCCAGCAGTTACACAGGTAGCTCCTACGAGCAGTACTTC. Amino acids: CASSYTGSSYEQYF.

This clonotype was recorded at least ten times. The rearrangement links TRBV7-2 to TRBJ2-7; tentative D call: TRBD1 (7 bases). The CDR3 runs to 16 residues. Per the germline V gene, CDR1 is SGHTA and CDR2 is FQGNSA. Trimming took 4 bases from V and 7 from J, leaving 23 bases between them. The chain's CDR3 is CASSSGGSRASWEQYF. CDR3 in DNA: TGTGCCAGCAGCTCAGGGGGGAGCAGGGCGAGTTGGGAGCAGTACTTC.

This CDR3 is CASSWGDVAQPQHF. DNA of the CDR3: TGTGCCAGCAGCTGGGGGGACGTCGCGCAGCCCCAGCATTTT. This chain joins TRBV5-6 and TRBJ1-5, with D perhaps matching TRBD1 (5 bases). CDR1 and CDR2 (germline): SGHDT, YYEEEE. Trimming pared 3 bases from V and 7 bases from J, leaving 14 bases between. The CDR3 consists of 14 residues.

The genes are TRBV20-1 and TRBJ2-7; D might be TRBD1 (5 bases). Germline V gene lookup returns CDR1 DFQATT and CDR2 SNEGSKA (reference sequence). V lost 0 bases and J lost 9, with 12 bases in between. The CDR3 contains 12 residues. As DNA, the CDR3 is TGCAGTGCTAGAGACGGACAAATACCGCAGTACTTC. Translated: CSARDGQIPQYF.

This clonotype turned up a few times. The chain couples TRBV28 to TRBJ2-7; 7 positions match TRBD2. Per germline, CDR1 MDHEN and CDR2 SYDVKM. This CDR3 spans 14 amino acids. The V and J ends lost 5 bases and 4 bases, in that order; junction bases with no gene match: 8. DNA for the CDR3: TGTGCCAGCAGTCCCTCGGGACTATCTTACGAGCAGTACTTC. Protein sequence: CASSPSGLSYEQYF.

This CDR3 reads CASSVVPGQTYEQYF. The CDR3 nucleotides read TGTGCCAGCAGTGTCGTACCGGGACAGACCTACGAGCAGTACTTC. The chain joins TRBV27 to TRBJ2-7; 7 nucleotides agree with TRBD1. Germline CDR1 MNHEY, CDR2 SMNVEV (reference sequence). The trim removed 5 bases at V and 2 bases at J, leaving 9 bases unmatched. The CDR3 is 15 amino acids.

This clonotype has more than one count but fewer than ten. The J gene is TRBJ2-1, the V gene TRBV11-2; D is uncertain. Germline V gives CDR1 SGHAT, CDR2 FQNNGV. Trimming took off 4 bases at V and 5 bases at J, with 18 bases between the two ends. The CDR3 is 16 amino acids. The CDR3 loop is CASSWTQTRLHNEQFF. In DNA, the CDR3 is TGTGCCAGCAGCTGGACCCAAACTCGATTACACAATGAGCAGTTCTTC.

This clonotype was counted only a few times. The chain couples TRBV12-3 or TRBV12-4 to TRBJ2-2; D may be TRBD2 (6 bases). CDR3 length: 16 amino acids. Trimming left V 8 bases short and J 2 bases short, with 18 bases between. This CDR3 reads CASLGRGRGNTGELFF. CDR3 in DNA: TGTGCCAGCCTCGGGAGAGGACGGGGAAACACCGGGGAGCTGTTTTTT.

V and J are TRBV4-2 and TRBJ1-4; tentative D call: TRBD1 (6 bases). The CDR3 spans 18 residues. Trimming shortened V by 4 bases and J by 0 bases, and 18 bases separated the two germline ends. In germline, CDR1 is LGHNA, CDR2 YNFKEQ. CDR3 sequence (DNA): TGTGCCAGCAGCCTCCGGGACACCGGAGGATCAACTAATGAAAAACTGTTTTTT. Protein: CASSLRDTGGSTNEKLFF.